Here is one T cell receptor (beta chain) with its context. What it binds is unknown. The data were obtained in a study of T-cell reconstitution after alpha-beta-depleted transplantation in children. The CDR3 is 17 amino acids. Germline-derived CDR1 and CDR2 are SGHAT and FQNNGV. The trim removed 5 bases at V and 5 bases at J, leaving 12 bases unmatched. The TCRbeta library incorporated unique molecular identifiers. TCRdb reanalysed the PCR reads using MiXCR and keeps one entry per CDR3 protein. The sample has fewer than 750,000 distinct CDR3 sequences, under 25% seen once; the top ten hold less than 15%. Points from the study as a whole: Day-60 TCRbeta diversity that was high in some patients was derived from surviving recipient T cells and thymic progenitors. Reports say that about two months after transplant, the alpha-beta T cells came out of several hundred graft clones that had expanded. When one year had passed after transplant, most T-cell counts and diversity came from newly produced T cells.

The receptor comes from a boy younger than two who had a stem cell transplant for acute myeloid leukemia, so the T cells may come from the graft donor. V usage is TRBV11-2 and J usage is TRBJ2-1, with 10 bases fitting TRBD2. The sequencing here drew on PBMCs, mostly from graft donor cells, taken 360 days after TCRalphabeta/CD19-depleted stem cell transplant. As DNA, the CDR3 is TGTGCCAGCAGCCAGACGGCCAGCGGGGGGGCTCACAATGAGCAGTTCTTC. Its translation is CASSQTASGGAHNEQFF.